Listed below are T cell receptor beta chains from one sample, sequenced in a study of CD8 T cells in Susac syndrome. TCRdb recomputed calls from the immunoSEQ multiplex PCR reads with MiXCR, one row per CDR3 protein. The data show around 130,000 distinct CDR3 sequences, approximately 79% seen once. Source material: CD8+ T cells from PBMCs. Every receptor here comes from a human donor with multiple sclerosis. Each CDR3 is given with its conserved first and last residue. D genes are given only for firm matches. Some rows have no size entry. The others give once, few or many, or a class for an expanded clone.

DNA,CDR3,size,J,V,D
TGCGCCAGCAGCCAAGATCAATCAGGGTTAAACACTGAAGCTTTCTTT,CASSQDQSGLNTEAFF,.,TRBJ1-1,TRBV4-3,.
TGTGCCAGCAGCACACCTCGGGCAGGGGAAATTGTCGGAGGAAACACCATATATTTT,CASSTPRAGEIVGGNTIYF,.,TRBJ1-3,TRBV7-6,.
TGTGCCAGCAGTCCCGGGACTAGCGCGCCCTGGGGCACAGATACGCAGTATTTT,CASSPGTSAPWGTDTQYF,.,TRBJ2-3,TRBV12-3/TRBV12-4,TRBD2
TGCGCCAGCAGCCAATATCCAGGGAATCAGCCCCAGCATTTT,CASSQYPGNQPQHF,.,TRBJ1-5,TRBV4-1,.
TGTGCCAGCAGCCAATCGGGGGCCTACGAGCAGTACTTC,CASSQSGAYEQYF,.,TRBJ2-7,TRBV16,.
TGCAGCGTTGCCCCGGGCCTGAACACTGAAGCTTTCTTT,CSVAPGLNTEAFF,.,TRBJ1-1,TRBV29-1,.
TGTGCCAGCGGACCACAGGGACTAGCGGGCGATGAGCAGTTCTTC,CASGPQGLAGDEQFF,once,TRBJ2-1,TRBV27,TRBD2
TGTGCCAGCAGCCAAGATCGGTCCGGCATCTATGGCTACACCTTC,CASSQDRSGIYGYTF,.,TRBJ1-2,TRBV3-1,.
TGTGCCAGCAGTGAAGCTCAAGTCCAAGAGACCCAGTACTTC,CASSEAQVQETQYF,few,TRBJ2-5,TRBV2,.
TGTGCCAGCAGCTTAGCGGAATCAGGGCAGCCCCAGCATTTT,CASSLAESGQPQHF,.,TRBJ1-5,TRBV7-6,.
TGTGCCAGCAGCTCCAGTGGGGAACCGCCCCAGCATTTT,CASSSSGEPPQHF,once,TRBJ1-5,TRBV4-2,.